The rows below give T cell receptor beta chains drawn from one sample of a study of beta chain bispecific antibodies for T cell cancers. TCRdb passed the 5' RACE reads through MiXCR, listing each CDR3 protein once. In the table there are some 17,000 distinct CDR3 sequences, around 2.1% of which are singletons. Their specific antigens are unknown. Source material: healthy donor T cells cultured with leukemia cells. Receptors originate from a human donor in good health. Some clones in this sample may be carry-over from other donors' samples. The CDR3 runs from the conserved cysteine through the conserved F or W. D genes are given only for firm matches. Some rows mark clone size as missing; the rest say once, few, many or name a class of expanded clone.

D: TRBD2; J: TRBJ2-5; V: TRBV11-2; size: many; CDR3: CASSSAGGEETQYF; DNA: TGTGCCAGCAGCTCCGCGGGGGGCGAAGAGACCCAGTACTTC
D: -; J: TRBJ2-1; V: TRBV5-1; size: medium-sized; CDR3: CASSLGNGGLYNEQFF; DNA: TGCGCCAGCAGCTTGGGTAACGGGGGCCTCTACAATGAGCAGTTCTTC
D: -; J: TRBJ2-3; V: TRBV9; size: many; CDR3: CASSVVASTDTQYF; DNA: TGTGCCAGCAGCGTAGTCGCTAGCACAGATACGCAGTATTTT
D: -; J: TRBJ2-5; V: TRBV19; size: many; CDR3: CASSIDLGETQYF; DNA: TGTGCCAGTAGTATAGATCTCGGAGAGACCCAGTACTTC
D: -; J: TRBJ1-3; V: TRBV3-1; size: many; CDR3: CASSPPRGTGNTIYF; DNA: TGTGCCAGCAGCCCCCCTCGAGGAACTGGAAACACCATATATTTT
D: -; J: TRBJ1-4; V: TRBV30; size: many; CDR3: CAWSGAATNEKLFF; DNA: TGTGCCTGGAGTGGGGCGGCAACTAATGAAAAACTGTTTTTT
D: -; J: TRBJ2-1; V: TRBV20-1; size: -; CDR3: CRARRSTLNEQFF; DNA: TGCAGAGCTAGGAGGTCGACTTTGAATGAGCAGTTCTTC
D: TRBD1; J: TRBJ1-4; V: TRBV28; size: many; CDR3: CASSLGQGFNEKLFF; DNA: TGTGCCAGCAGTTTGGGACAGGGATTTAATGAAAAACTGTTTTTT
D: -; J: TRBJ2-7; V: TRBV5-1; size: many; CDR3: CASSYDYLGEQYF; DNA: TGCGCCAGCAGCTATGACTACCTCGGGGAGCAGTACTTC
D: -; J: TRBJ2-7; V: TRBV5-1; size: many; CDR3: CASTQRGTGSYEQYF; DNA: TGCGCCAGCACCCAGAGGGGAACCGGTTCCTACGAGCAGTACTTC
D: -; J: TRBJ2-5; V: TRBV12-3/TRBV12-4; size: many; CDR3: CASSLPEGETQYF; DNA: TGTGCCAGCAGTTTACCGGAGGGAGAGACCCAGTACTTC
D: -; J: TRBJ2-1; V: TRBV24-1; size: many; CDR3: CATLRRQGYNEQFF; DNA: TGTGCCACCCTGAGACGGCAAGGGTACAATGAGCAGTTCTTC
D: TRBD2; J: TRBJ2-2; V: TRBV29-1; size: many; CDR3: CSVLAGDTGELFF; DNA: TGCAGCGTTCTAGCGGGGGATACCGGGGAGCTGTTTTTT
D: -; J: TRBJ2-2; V: TRBV28; size: many; CDR3: CASSFRGSRSGELFF; DNA: TGTGCCAGCAGTTTCAGGGGATCAAGGTCCGGGGAGCTGTTTTTT
D: TRBD1; J: TRBJ1-5; V: TRBV19; size: many; CDR3: CASTPDRVQPQHF; DNA: TGTGCCAGTACCCCGGACAGGGTGCAGCCCCAGCATTTT
D: -; J: TRBJ2-3; V: TRBV6-5; size: many; CDR3: CASSFRGGWQTAPDTQYF; DNA: TGTGCCAGCAGTTTCCGAGGGGGGTGGCAGACGGCCCCAGATACGCAGTATTTT
D: -; J: TRBJ2-6; V: TRBV21-1; size: many; CDR3: CASSKVMPDRLLSSGANVLTF; DNA: TGTGCCAGCAGCAAAGTGATGCCGGACAGACTCTTAAGCTCTGGGGCCAACGTCCTGACTTTC
D: -; J: TRBJ2-7; V: TRBV28; size: many; CDR3: CASSWSGTNDEQYF; DNA: TGTGCCAGCAGCTGGTCCGGGACCAATGACGAGCAGTACTTC
D: -; J: TRBJ2-3; V: TRBV2; size: many; CDR3: CATLAGETQYF; DNA: TGTGCCACCCTGGCCGGGGAGACGCAGTATTTT
D: TRBD2; J: TRBJ2-7; V: TRBV11-2; size: -; CDR3: CASSRGLADSYEQYF; DNA: TGTGCCAGCAGCCGGGGACTAGCGGACTCCTACGAGCAGTACTTC
D: TRBD1; J: TRBJ2-1; V: TRBV29-1; size: medium-sized; CDR3: CSTYRGSYNEQFF; DNA: TGCAGCACATACAGGGGGTCCTACAATGAGCAGTTCTTC
D: TRBD1; J: TRBJ1-2; V: TRBV19; size: many; CDR3: CASRQLGQNYGYTF; DNA: TGTGCCAGTCGCCAATTGGGACAGAACTATGGCTACACCTTC
D: -; J: TRBJ1-5; V: TRBV30; size: few; CDR3: CAWSLGYQPQHF; DNA: TGTGCCTGGTCTCTTGGTTATCAGCCCCAGCATTTT
D: TRBD2; J: TRBJ2-5; V: TRBV18; size: many; CDR3: CASSEGLAGETQYF; DNA: TGTGCCAGCTCAGAAGGACTAGCCGGGGAGACCCAGTACTTC
D: -; J: TRBJ2-7; V: TRBV14; size: many; CDR3: CASSQTDYEQYF; DNA: TGTGCCAGCAGCCAAACAGACTACGAGCAGTACTTC
D: -; J: TRBJ2-5; V: TRBV5-1; size: many; CDR3: CASGEPQETQYF; DNA: TGCGCCAGCGGGGAACCACAAGAGACCCAGTACTTC
D: -; J: TRBJ2-7; V: TRBV27; size: many; CDR3: CASSSGWFDEQYF; DNA: TGTGCCAGCAGTTCGGGGTGGTTTGACGAGCAGTACTTC
D: -; J: TRBJ2-3; V: TRBV20-1; size: many; CDR3: CSARFRSTDTQYF; DNA: TGCAGTGCTAGATTTAGGTCCACAGATACGCAGTATTTT